The T cell receptor beta chain under discussion was sequenced for a study of blood T cell repertoires in COVID-19. Trimming took off 5 bases at V and 0 bases at J, with 13 bases between the two ends. CDR1 and CDR2 from the germline V gene are KGHSH and LQKENI. The CDR3 extends over 15 amino acids. Measured with immunoSEQ multiplex PCR; TCRdb has only the in-frame clones, and not every one. The profile shows approximately 210,000 clones, 75% to 85% of them singletons. Participants spanned ages about 18 to 95 years and resided in fewer than 30 US areas. Sequencing was carried out using PBMCs or T cells enriched from blood (not recorded which). This TCR came from a man in his thirties or forties with acute COVID-19. The rearrangement links TRBV18 to TRBJ1-2; no reliable D call. CDR3 amino acids: CASSKPQHSNYGYTF. The CDR3 DNA follows: TGTGCCAGCTCAAAACCACAGCATTCTAACTATGGCTACACCTTC.